This T cell receptor beta chain was sequenced in a study of T-cell reconstitution after alpha-beta-depleted transplantation in children. Preparation of the TCRbeta library involved a method that used unique molecular identifiers. TCRdb called the PCR reads again in MiXCR, with one record for every CDR3 protein. This table has hundreds of thousands of distinct CDR3 sequences, roughly 25% appearing once. This clonotype was observed a few times. Germline CDR1 and CDR2: LNHDA and SQIVND (reference sequence). CDR3 length: 13 amino acids. V lost 2 bases to trimming and J lost 6 bases, with 7 bases between them.

The genes are TRBV19 and TRBJ2-2, with TRBD1 as a possible D gene (6 bases). Sample: PBMCs, mostly from graft donor cells, taken 360 days after TCRalphabeta/CD19-depleted stem cell transplant. This TCR derives from a female patient under 10 years old who had a stem cell transplant for congenital amegakaryocytic thrombocytopenia, so the T cells may come from the graft donor. CDR3 nucleotide sequence: TGTGCCAGTAGTATAAGGGGGTCCGGGGAGCTGTTTTTT. It specifies CASSIRGSGELFF. Using reference TRBV19 and TRBJ2-2 for the parts outside the CDR3, the full variable domain is DGGITQSPKYLFRKEGQNVTLSCEQNLNHDAMYWYRQDPGQGLRLIYYSQIVNDFQKGDIAEGYSVSREKKESFPLTVTSAQKNPTAFYLCASSIRGSGELFFGEGSRLTVL.